The clone carrying this TCR beta chain has ten or more counts. Germline loops: CDR1 MNHNS, CDR2 SASEGT. The CDR3 covers 14 residues. The J segment lost 0 bases and the V segment lost 8 bases, leaving 2 bases of the junction unmatched. Time point meaning: longitudinal time-point 3. The data were taken from a study of neurological immune-mediated disorders. TCRdb re-called the 5' RACE reads with MiXCR, one entry per CDR3 protein. The table records some 43,000 distinct CDR3 sequences, roughly 12% of them present only once. This chain connects TRBV6-1 to TRBJ2-7, with 12 bases that match TRBD2. The specimen sequenced was PBMCs. The TCR sequence derives from a male donor with HTLV-1-associated myelopathy (HAM/TSP). The CDR3 DNA sequence: TGTGCCAGCGGACTAGCGGGGAACTCCTACGAGCAGTACTTC. Translated: CASGLAGNSYEQYF.